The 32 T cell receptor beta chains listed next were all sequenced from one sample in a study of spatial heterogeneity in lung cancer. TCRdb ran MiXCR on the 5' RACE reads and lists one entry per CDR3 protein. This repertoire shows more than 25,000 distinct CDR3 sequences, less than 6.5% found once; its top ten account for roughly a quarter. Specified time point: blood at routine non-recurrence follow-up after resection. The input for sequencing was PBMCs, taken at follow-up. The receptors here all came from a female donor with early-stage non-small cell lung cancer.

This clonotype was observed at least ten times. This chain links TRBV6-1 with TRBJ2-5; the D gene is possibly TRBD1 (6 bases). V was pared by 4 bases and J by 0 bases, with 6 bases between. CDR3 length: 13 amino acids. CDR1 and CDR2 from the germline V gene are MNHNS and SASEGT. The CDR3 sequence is CASSGTDQETQYF. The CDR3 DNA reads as TGTGCCAGCAGTGGGACAGACCAAGAGACCCAGTACTTC.

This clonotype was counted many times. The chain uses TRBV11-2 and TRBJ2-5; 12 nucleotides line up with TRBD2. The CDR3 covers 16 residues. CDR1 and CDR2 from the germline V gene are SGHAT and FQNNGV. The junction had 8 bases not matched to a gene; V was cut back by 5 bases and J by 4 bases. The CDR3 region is CASSKTSGSLLETQYF. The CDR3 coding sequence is TGTGCCAGCAGCAAGACTAGCGGGAGTTTGTTAGAGACCCAGTACTTC.

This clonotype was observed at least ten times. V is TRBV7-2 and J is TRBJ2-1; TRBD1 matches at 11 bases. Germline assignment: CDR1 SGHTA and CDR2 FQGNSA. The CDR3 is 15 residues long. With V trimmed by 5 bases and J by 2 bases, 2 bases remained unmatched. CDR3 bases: TGTGCCAGCAGCCGGGGACAGGGGGCCTACAATGAGCAGTTCTTC. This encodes CASSRGQGAYNEQFF.

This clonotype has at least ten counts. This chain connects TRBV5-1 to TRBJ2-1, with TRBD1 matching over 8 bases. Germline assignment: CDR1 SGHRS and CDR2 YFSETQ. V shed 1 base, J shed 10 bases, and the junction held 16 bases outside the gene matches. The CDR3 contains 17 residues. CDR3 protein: CASSLRESATGAREQFF. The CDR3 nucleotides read TGCGCCAGCAGCTTGAGGGAGTCCGCGACAGGGGCTCGGGAGCAGTTCTTC.

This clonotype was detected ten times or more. DNA of the CDR3: TGCAGCGCCAGTACGCCCGGGGATGAGCAGTTCTTC. Translating it yields CSASTPGDEQFF. V gene TRBV29-1 combines with J gene TRBJ2-1, with D maybe TRBD2 (5 bases). The germline V gene has CDR1 SQVTM and CDR2 ANQGSEA. Deletions cut 7 bases from V and 8 bases from J, with 15 bases between. The CDR3 sequence is 12 residues long.

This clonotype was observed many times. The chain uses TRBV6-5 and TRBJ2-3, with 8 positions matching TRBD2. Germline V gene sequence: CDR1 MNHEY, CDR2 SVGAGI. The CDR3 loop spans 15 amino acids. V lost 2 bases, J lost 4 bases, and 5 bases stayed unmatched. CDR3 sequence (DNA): TGTGCCAGCAGTTACCGGGGACTAGTCGCAGATACGCAGTATTTT. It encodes CASSYRGLVADTQYF.

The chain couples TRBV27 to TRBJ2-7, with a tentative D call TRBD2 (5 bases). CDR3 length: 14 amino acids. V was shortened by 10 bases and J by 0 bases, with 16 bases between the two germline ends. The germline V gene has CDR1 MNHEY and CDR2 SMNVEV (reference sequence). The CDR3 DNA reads TGTGCCACCCGGGGTCTCACAACCTCCTACGAGCAGTACTTC. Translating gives CATRGLTTSYEQYF.

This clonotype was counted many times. DNA for the CDR3: TGTGCCAGCAATAGAGGGACAGGGGAAGAGACCCAGTACTTC. Translated: CASNRGTGEETQYF. The chain recombines TRBV6-1 with TRBJ2-5; 10 positions agree with TRBD1. This CDR3 has 14 residues. The V segment lost 7 bases and the J segment 3 bases; nucleotides outside the gene matches: 5. Germline CDR1 MNHNS, CDR2 SASEGT.

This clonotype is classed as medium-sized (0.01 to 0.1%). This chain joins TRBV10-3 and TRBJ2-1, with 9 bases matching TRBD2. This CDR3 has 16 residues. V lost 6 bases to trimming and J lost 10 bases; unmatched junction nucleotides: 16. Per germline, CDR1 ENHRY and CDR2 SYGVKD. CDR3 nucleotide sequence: TGTGCCATCAGGCGCGCCAATTTAGCGGGAGACGGAGAGCAGTTCTTC. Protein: CAIRRANLAGDGEQFF.

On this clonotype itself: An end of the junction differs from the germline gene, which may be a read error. Written as DNA, the CDR3 is TGTGCTAGCAGTCCTGGAACCACCGGGGAGCTGTTTTTT. It encodes CASSPGTTGELFF. This chain joins TRBV7-7 and TRBJ2-2; D not certain. The CDR3 sequence is 13 residues long. Looked up from germline, CDR1 is SSHAT and CDR2 is FNYEAQ (reference sequence).

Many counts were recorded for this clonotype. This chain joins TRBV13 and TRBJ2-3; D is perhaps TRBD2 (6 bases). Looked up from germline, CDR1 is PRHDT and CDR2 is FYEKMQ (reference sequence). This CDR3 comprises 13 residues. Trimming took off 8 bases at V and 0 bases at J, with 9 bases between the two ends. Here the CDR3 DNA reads TGTGCCAGCTCCGGGACTAGCACAGATACGCAGTATTTT. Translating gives CASSGTSTDTQYF.

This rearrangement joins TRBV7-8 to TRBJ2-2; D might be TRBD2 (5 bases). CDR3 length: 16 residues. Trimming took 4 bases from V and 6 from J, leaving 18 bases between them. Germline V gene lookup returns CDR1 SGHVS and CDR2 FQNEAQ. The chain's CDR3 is CASSSTGLHYAGELFF. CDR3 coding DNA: TGTGCCAGCAGCTCCACCGGACTCCATTACGCCGGGGAGCTGTTTTTT.

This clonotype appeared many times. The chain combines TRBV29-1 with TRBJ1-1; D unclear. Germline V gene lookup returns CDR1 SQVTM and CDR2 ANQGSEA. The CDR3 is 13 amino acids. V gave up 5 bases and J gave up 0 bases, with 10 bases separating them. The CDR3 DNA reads TGCAGCGTTTTCGGAGCGCTGAACACTGAAGCTTTCTTT. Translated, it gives CSVFGALNTEAFF.

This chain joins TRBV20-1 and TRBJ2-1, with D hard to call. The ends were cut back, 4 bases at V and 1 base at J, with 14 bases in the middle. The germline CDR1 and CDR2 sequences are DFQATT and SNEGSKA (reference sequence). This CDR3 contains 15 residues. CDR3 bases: TGCAGTGCTACCGAAAACATAGGGTCCTACAATGAGCAGTTCTTC. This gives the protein CSATENIGSYNEQFF.

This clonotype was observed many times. The CDR3 sequence: CSAVDRGNIQYF. CDR3 bases: TGCAGTGCGGTGGACAGGGGGAACATTCAGTACTTC. The chain couples TRBV20-1 to TRBJ2-4; 10 bases are a match to TRBD1. The CDR3 sequence is 12 residues long. In germline, CDR1 is DFQATT, CDR2 SNEGSKA (reference sequence). The junction had 3 bases not matched to a gene; V was cut back by 6 bases and J by 7 bases.

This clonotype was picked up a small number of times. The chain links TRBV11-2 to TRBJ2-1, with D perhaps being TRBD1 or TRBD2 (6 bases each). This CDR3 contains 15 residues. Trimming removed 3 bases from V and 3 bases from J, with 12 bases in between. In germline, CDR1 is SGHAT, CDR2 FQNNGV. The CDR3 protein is CASSLRGASYNEQFF. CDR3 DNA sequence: TGTGCCAGCAGCTTGAGGGGGGCAAGCTACAATGAGCAGTTCTTC.

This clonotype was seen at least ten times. In DNA, the CDR3 is TGCAGTGCTAGAGATCACAGGACAGGGCAGCCCCAGCATTTT. Residues: CSARDHRTGQPQHF. The gene calls are TRBV20-1 and TRBJ1-5, with TRBD1 identical over 8 bases. From germline, CDR1 is DFQATT and CDR2 SNEGSKA (reference sequence). This CDR3 is 14 amino acids long. Unmatched junction bases numbered 5, after V lost 0 bases and J lost 7 bases.

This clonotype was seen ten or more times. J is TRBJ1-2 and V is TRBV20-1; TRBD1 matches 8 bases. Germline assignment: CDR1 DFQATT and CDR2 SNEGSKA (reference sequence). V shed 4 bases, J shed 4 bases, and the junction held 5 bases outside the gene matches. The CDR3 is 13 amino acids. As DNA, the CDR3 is TGCAGTGCTACCGGGACAGGCCTCTATGGCTACACCTTC. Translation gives CSATGTGLYGYTF.

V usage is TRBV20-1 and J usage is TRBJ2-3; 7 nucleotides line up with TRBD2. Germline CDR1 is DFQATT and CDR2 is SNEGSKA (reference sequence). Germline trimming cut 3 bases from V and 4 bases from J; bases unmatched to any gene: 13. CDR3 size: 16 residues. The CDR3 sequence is CSASGIAGPAADTQYF. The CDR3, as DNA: TGCAGTGCTAGTGGGATAGCGGGCCCAGCAGCAGATACGCAGTATTTT.

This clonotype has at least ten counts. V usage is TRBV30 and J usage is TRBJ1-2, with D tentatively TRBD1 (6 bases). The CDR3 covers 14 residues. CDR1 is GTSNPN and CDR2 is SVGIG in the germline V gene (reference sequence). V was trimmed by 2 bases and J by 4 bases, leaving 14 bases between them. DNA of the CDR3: TGTGCCTGGAGTTCCCTGGGGGGCCTCTATGGCTACACCTTC. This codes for CAWSSLGGLYGYTF.

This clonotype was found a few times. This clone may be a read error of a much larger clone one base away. This CDR3 is CASSFDGTGYQYF. In DNA, the CDR3 is TGTGCCAGCAGCTTTGACGGGACAGGGTACCAGTACTTC. The chain is built from TRBV12-3 or TRBV12-4 and TRBJ2-7; TRBD1 agrees at 9 bases. The length of the CDR3 is 13 residues. V lost 6 bases to trimming and J lost 10 bases; unmatched junction nucleotides: 10.

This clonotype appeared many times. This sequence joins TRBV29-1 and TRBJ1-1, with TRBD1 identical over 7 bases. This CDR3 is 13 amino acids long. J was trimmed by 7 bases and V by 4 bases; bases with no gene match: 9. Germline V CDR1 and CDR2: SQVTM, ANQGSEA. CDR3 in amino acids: CSVGLDRVGEAFF. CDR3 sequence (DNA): TGCAGCGTTGGCCTCGACAGGGTGGGTGAAGCTTTCTTT.

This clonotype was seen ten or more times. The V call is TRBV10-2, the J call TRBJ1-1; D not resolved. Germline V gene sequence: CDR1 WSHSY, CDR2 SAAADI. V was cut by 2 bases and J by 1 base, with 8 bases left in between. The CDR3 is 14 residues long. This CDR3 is CASSEQFGNTEAFF. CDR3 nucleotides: TGCGCCAGCAGTGAGCAATTTGGGAACACTGAAGCTTTCTTT.

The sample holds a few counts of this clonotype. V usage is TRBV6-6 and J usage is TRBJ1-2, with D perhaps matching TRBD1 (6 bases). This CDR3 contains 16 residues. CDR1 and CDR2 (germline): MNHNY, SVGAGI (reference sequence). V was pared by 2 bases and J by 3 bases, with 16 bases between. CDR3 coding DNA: TGTGCCAGCAGTTACAAGGGGGAGATGCCTGACTATGGCTACACCTTC. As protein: CASSYKGEMPDYGYTF.

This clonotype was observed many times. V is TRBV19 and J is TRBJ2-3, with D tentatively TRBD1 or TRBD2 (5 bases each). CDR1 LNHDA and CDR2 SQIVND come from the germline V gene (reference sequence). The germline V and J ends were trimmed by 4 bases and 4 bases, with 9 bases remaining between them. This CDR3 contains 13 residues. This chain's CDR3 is CASSNRDPDTQYF. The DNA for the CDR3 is TGTGCCAGTAGTAACCGGGACCCAGATACGCAGTATTTT.

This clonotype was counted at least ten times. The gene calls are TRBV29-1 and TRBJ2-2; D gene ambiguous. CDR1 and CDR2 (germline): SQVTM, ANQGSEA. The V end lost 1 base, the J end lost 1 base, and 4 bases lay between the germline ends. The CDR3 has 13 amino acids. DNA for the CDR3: TGCAGCGTTGAAGGCAGGAACACCGGGGAGCTGTTTTTT. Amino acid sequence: CSVEGRNTGELFF.

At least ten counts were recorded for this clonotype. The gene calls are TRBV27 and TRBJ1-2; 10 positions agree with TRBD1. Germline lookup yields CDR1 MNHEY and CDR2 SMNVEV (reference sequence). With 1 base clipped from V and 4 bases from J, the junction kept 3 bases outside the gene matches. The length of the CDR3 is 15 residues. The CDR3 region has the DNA TGTGCCAGCAGTTTATTGACAGGGGGCGTCTATGGCTACACCTTC. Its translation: CASSLLTGGVYGYTF.

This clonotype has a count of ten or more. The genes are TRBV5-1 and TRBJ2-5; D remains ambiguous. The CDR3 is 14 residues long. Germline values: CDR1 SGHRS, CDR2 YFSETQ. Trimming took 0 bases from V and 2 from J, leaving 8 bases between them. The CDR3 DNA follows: TGCGCCAGCAGCTTGGGGGGATCACAAGAGACCCAGTACTTC. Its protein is CASSLGGSQETQYF.

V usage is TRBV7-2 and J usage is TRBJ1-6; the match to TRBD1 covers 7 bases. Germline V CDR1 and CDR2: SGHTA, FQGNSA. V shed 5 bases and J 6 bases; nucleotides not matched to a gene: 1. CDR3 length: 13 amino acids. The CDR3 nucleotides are TGTGCCAGCAGCCAGGGGGTTAATTCACCCCTCCACTTT. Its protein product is CASSQGVNSPLHF.

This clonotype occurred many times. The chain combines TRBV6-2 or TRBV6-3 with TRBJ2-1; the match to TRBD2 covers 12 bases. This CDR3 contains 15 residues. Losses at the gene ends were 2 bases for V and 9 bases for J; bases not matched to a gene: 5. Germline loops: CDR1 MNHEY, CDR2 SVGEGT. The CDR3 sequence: CASSYAASGRGEQFF. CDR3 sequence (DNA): TGTGCCAGCAGTTACGCGGCTAGCGGGAGGGGTGAGCAGTTCTTC.

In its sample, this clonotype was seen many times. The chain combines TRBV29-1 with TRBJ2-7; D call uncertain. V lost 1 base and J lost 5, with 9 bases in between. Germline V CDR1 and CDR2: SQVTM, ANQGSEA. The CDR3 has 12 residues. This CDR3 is CSVEVWHHEQYF. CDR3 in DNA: TGCAGCGTTGAAGTTTGGCACCACGAGCAGTACTTC.

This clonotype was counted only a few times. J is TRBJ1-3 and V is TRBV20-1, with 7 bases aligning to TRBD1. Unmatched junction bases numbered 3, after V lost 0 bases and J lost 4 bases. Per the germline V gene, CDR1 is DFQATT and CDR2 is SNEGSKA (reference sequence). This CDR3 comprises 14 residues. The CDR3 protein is CSARDPGQGNTIYF. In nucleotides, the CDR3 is TGCAGTGCTAGAGATCCGGGACAGGGAAACACCATATATTTT.